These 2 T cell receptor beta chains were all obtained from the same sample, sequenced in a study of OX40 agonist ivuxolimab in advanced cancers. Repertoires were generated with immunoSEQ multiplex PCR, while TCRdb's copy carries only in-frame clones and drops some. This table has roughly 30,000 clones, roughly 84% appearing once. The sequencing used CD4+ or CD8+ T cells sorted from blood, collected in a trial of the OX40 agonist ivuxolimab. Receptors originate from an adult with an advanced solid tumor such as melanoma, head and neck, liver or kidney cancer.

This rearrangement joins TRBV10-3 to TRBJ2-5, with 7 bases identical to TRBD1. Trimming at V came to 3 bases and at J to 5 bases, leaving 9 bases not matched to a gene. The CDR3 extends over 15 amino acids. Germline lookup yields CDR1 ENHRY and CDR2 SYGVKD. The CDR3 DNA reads TGTGCCATCAGTGACCACGGACAGGCCGGGGAGACCCAGTACTTC. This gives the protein CAISDHGQAGETQYF.

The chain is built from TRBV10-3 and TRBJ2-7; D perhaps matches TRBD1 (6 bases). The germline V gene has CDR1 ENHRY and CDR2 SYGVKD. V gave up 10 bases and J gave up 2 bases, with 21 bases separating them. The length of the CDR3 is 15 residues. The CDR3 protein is CATEEPGQWAYEQYF. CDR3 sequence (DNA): TGTGCCACCGAGGAACCGGGACAATGGGCCTACGAGCAGTACTTC.